The TCR beta chain described here comes from a study of tumor-infiltrating lymphocytes in primary liver carcinoma. The wider study: Cases comprised patients with primary liver carcinoma who received surgical resection. In every tissue type, samples returned a similar yield of roughly 3.65 to 8 million productive TCRbeta reads. Findings of the study overall: Each sample was bulk and unsorted; consequently, CD4+ and CD8+ repertoires were not compared.

Researchers generated TCR beta cDNA from about 450 ng of total RNA, relying on a constant-region primer. Three nested multiplex PCR rounds of slightly modified ARM-PCR generated TCR beta libraries. The two initial PCR rounds, approximately 10 cycles each, used TRBV1-TRBV30 forward and C-beta reverse primers. TCRdb re-derived calls from the multiplex PCR reads in MiXCR, one entry per CDR3 protein. The table includes 300,000 to 400,000 distinct CDR3 sequences, approximately 65% detected once. Germline CDR1 and CDR2: SGHAT and FQNNGV. The CDR3 contains 14 residues. With 2 bases removed from V and 9 bases from J, the gap between germline ends came to 14 bases. This clonotype has just a few counts. What it binds is not known. The authors took blood RNA from unsorted whole blood and also extracted germline DNA. HBV chronically infected the treatment-naive patients.

The receptor comes from a man aged 40-49 years with primary liver carcinoma and hepatitis B virus infection. This chain links TRBV11-2 with TRBJ1-5; D not certain. The source material was peripheral blood. CDR3 in DNA: TGTGCCAGCAGCTTAAAGGGTTTGGAGCCGCCCCAGCATTTT. This encodes CASSLKGLEPPQHF.